Following are 25 T cell receptor beta chains from one sample sequenced in a study of beta chain features in type 1 diabetes. Findings of the study overall: Among all four CD4+ subsets, Type 1 diabetes patients had TCRB CDR3s that were moderately but significantly shorter.

These receptors are not linked to any known antigen. Expressed TCRB transcripts were sequenced because the isolated RNA had all been reverse transcribed beforehand. Produced via immunoSEQ multiplex PCR; TCRdb's table is partial and in-frame only. Of 95,000 to 150,000 clones listed, less than 20% are singletons. The source material was central memory CD4+ T cells from blood. These receptors all come from a man under 40 with type 1 diabetes.

This clone was seen a few times. The V gene is TRBV29-1, the J gene TRBJ2-5; possibly TRBD1 or TRBD2 for D (5 bases each). The CDR3 consists of 12 residues. Trimming removed 8 bases from V and 1 base from J, with 11 bases in between. Germline V gene lookup returns CDR1 SQVTM and CDR2 ANQGSEA. In nucleotides, the CDR3 is TGCAGCCTCCGGGGCTCCCAAGAGACCCAGTACTTC. The encoded protein is CSLRGSQETQYF.

The chain links TRBV5-4 to TRBJ2-3, with TRBD2 identical over 12 bases. V lost 1 base to trimming and J lost 1 base; unmatched junction nucleotides: 4. Germline CDR1 is SGHNT and CDR2 is YYREEE (reference sequence). The CDR3 contains 17 residues. The CDR3 loop reads CASSLRLAGDGTDTQYF. As DNA, the CDR3 is TGTGCCAGCAGCTTGAGACTAGCGGGGGATGGCACAGATACGCAGTATTTT.

The V call is TRBV4-3, the J call TRBJ2-3, with D unclear. The CDR3 extends over 16 amino acids. Germline V gene data show CDR1 as LGHNA and CDR2 as YSLEER. V was cut by 0 bases and J by 2 bases, with 12 bases left in between. CDR3 sequence (DNA): TGCGCCAGCAGCCAAGATGTTAGGGCCTACACAGATACGCAGTATTTT. Translation gives CASSQDVRAYTDTQYF.

This clone has a handful of counts. The rearrangement joins TRBV29-1 to TRBJ2-3; D uncertain. CDR1 and CDR2 from the germline V gene are SQVTM and ANQGSEA. V lost 2 bases, J lost 7 bases, and 13 bases lay in between. CDR3 length: 13 residues. The CDR3: CSVEPPALNTQYF. The CDR3 DNA reads as TGCAGCGTTGAACCCCCGGCGTTGAATACGCAGTATTTT.

This clone was recorded a few times. V gene TRBV19 combines with J gene TRBJ2-1; weak D call: TRBD1 (5 bases). The CDR3 loop spans 14 amino acids. V lost 0 bases to trimming and J lost 9 bases, with 12 bases between them. CDR1 and CDR2 from the germline V gene are LNHDA and SQIVND (reference sequence). This CDR3 is CASSIDRQGGEQFF. For the CDR3, the DNA is TGTGCCAGTAGTATAGATCGGCAGGGCGGTGAGCAGTTCTTC.

The V gene is TRBV29-1, the J gene TRBJ1-2; 9 bases match TRBD1. The CDR3 covers 14 residues. V trimming: 6 bases; J trimming: 2 bases; junction bases outside the gene matches: 7. The germline CDR1 and CDR2 sequences are SQVTM and ANQGSEA. The CDR3 loop is CSVRDRVENYGYTF. DNA for the CDR3: TGCAGCGTCCGGGACAGGGTGGAGAACTATGGCTACACCTTC.

The rearrangement joins TRBV5-1 to TRBJ2-2, with unresolved D. In germline, CDR1 is SGHRS, CDR2 YFSETQ. With 0 bases removed from V and 4 bases from J, the gap between germline ends came to 10 bases. The CDR3 totals 15 residues. CDR3 sequence (DNA): TGCGCCAGCAGCTTGGCCCGGGCTAGCACCGGGGAGCTGTTTTTT. Its translation is CASSLARASTGELFF.

This clone was seen a few times. J is TRBJ2-3 and V is TRBV9, with D possibly matching TRBD2 (6 bases). The germline V gene encodes CDR1 SGDLS and CDR2 YYNGEE. CDR3 length: 16 amino acids. V was cut by 4 bases and J by 5 bases, with 20 bases left in between. The CDR3 here is CASSSTPGLFVDTQYF. The CDR3 region has the DNA TGTGCCAGCAGCTCAACGCCGGGACTCTTCGTAGATACGCAGTATTTT.

This chain connects TRBV7-2 to TRBJ2-3; possible D gene TRBD2, 5 bases. Germline CDR1 is SGHTA and CDR2 is FQGNSA. Trimming left V 5 bases short and J 3 bases short, with 9 bases between. The length of the CDR3 is 13 residues. The CDR3 DNA is TGTGCCAGCAGCGTCTCGGGGACAGATACGCAGTATTTT. Translating gives CASSVSGTDTQYF.

This sequence joins TRBV10-3 and TRBJ2-1; D is uncertain. Germline lookup yields CDR1 ENHRY and CDR2 SYGVKD. The CDR3 sequence is 13 residues long. V lost 3 bases, J lost 8 bases, and 11 bases lay in between. CDR3 DNA sequence: TGTGCCATCAGTGATATTGGTTCTTATGAGCAGTTCTTC. Its translation is CAISDIGSYEQFF.

A few counts support this clone. The rearrangement joins TRBV7-2 to TRBJ1-2; D not resolved. The CDR3 contains 15 residues. V lost 1 base to trimming and J lost 4 bases, with 13 bases between them. In germline, CDR1 is SGHTA, CDR2 FQGNSA. CDR3 in DNA: TGTGCCAGCAGCTTAGATCGTCTGGGAGCCTATGGCTACACCTTC. It specifies CASSLDRLGAYGYTF.

V usage is TRBV30 and J usage is TRBJ1-2; D remains ambiguous. The CDR3 sequence is 13 residues long. V was pared by 3 bases and J by 4 bases, with 12 bases between. The V gene's germline CDR1 is GTSNPN and CDR2 SVGIG (reference sequence). Written as DNA, the CDR3 is TGTGCCTGGAGCCTCCTAGGGCCCTATGGCTACACCTTC. Its translation is CAWSLLGPYGYTF.

This clone appeared a few times. The gene calls are TRBV2 and TRBJ2-5; D might be TRBD1 (5 bases). The J call is doubtful: the DNA matches TRBJ2-7 better. Germline V lookup: CDR1 SNHLY, CDR2 FYNNEI. This CDR3 contains 13 residues. The CDR3 reads CASSEGQLYEQYF. The CDR3 bases are TGTGCCAGCAGTGAAGGACAGCTCTACGAGCAGTACTTC.

The rearrangement links TRBV30 to TRBJ1-6; D might be TRBD1 (5 bases). V shed 3 bases and J shed 6 bases, with 15 bases lying between them. Germline V lookup: CDR1 GTSNPN, CDR2 SVGIG (reference sequence). CDR3 size: 15 residues. CDR3 nucleotides: TGTGCCTGGAGGGGACTTCCGGAGGGTAATTCACCCCTCCACTTT. This encodes CAWRGLPEGNSPLHF.

The sample holds many counts of this clone. The V gene is TRBV28, the J gene TRBJ2-7, with D unclear. V was shortened by 1 base and J by 7 bases, with 20 bases between the two germline ends. The CDR3 length is 16 residues. CDR1 is MDHEN and CDR2 is SYDVKM in the germline V gene. CDR3 coding DNA: TGTGCCAGCAGTTTATTAGCTTGGGCAGGCCAATGGGAGCAGTACTTC. Encoded protein: CASSLLAWAGQWEQYF.

The CDR3 DNA is TGTGCCTGGGGCCTCGGAAATTCACCCCTCCACTTT. Its protein is CAWGLGNSPLHF. The chain couples TRBV30 to TRBJ1-6; the D is unclear. Germline V CDR1 and CDR2: GTSNPN, SVGIG (reference sequence). With 5 bases removed from V and 7 bases from J, the gap between germline ends came to 9 bases. This CDR3 has 12 amino acids.

This clone was counted only a few times. The chain joins TRBV28 to TRBJ2-7; 7 bases line up with TRBD1. The V gene's germline CDR1 is MDHEN and CDR2 SYDVKM. After removal of 4 bases from V and 4 bases from J, the junction contained 4 bases not matched to a gene. The CDR3 loop spans 13 amino acids. The CDR3 DNA reads TGTGCCAGCAGTTCCGGGACAGTTTACGAGCAGTACTTC. Translating gives CASSSGTVYEQYF.

This clone was seen only a few times. The chain uses TRBV2 and TRBJ1-4; D unclear. V lost 6 bases, J lost 7 bases, and 9 bases lay in between. Per germline, CDR1 SNHLY and CDR2 FYNNEI. This CDR3 is built from 12 residues. CDR3 sequence reads: CASSPSGEKLFF. As DNA, the CDR3 is TGTGCCAGCAGCCCGTCGGGTGAAAAACTGTTTTTT.

Comments on this clone: A much larger clone lies a single base off, so this may be a read error. Other DNA sequences in this specimen translate into the identical CDR3. The chain carries TRBV5-6 and TRBJ2-3; the D is unclear. Germline CDR1 reads SGHDT; CDR2 reads YYEEEE. V was shortened by 1 base and J by 3 bases, with 0 bases between the two germline ends. The CDR3 has 11 residues. The chain's CDR3 is CASSLTDTQYF. Written as DNA, the CDR3 is TGTGCCAGCAGCTTGACAGATACGCAGTATTTT.

The rearrangement links TRBV9 to TRBJ2-7; D not resolved. Germline V lookup: CDR1 SGDLS, CDR2 YYNGEE. V was shortened by 3 bases and J by 1 base, with 11 bases between the two germline ends. The CDR3 has 14 residues. The CDR3 bases are TGTGCCAGCAGCGCTCGGGCCTATTCCTACGAGCAGTACTTC. Translated: CASSARAYSYEQYF. The full variable domain, rest sourced from reference TRBV9 and TRBJ2-7, is DSGVTQTPKHLITATGQRVTLRCSPRSGDLSVYWYQQSLDQGLQFLIQYYNGEERAKGNILERFSAQQFPDLHSELNLSSLELGDSALYFCASSARAYSYEQYFGPGTRLTVT.

This rearrangement joins TRBV6-1 to TRBJ1-2, with no clear D. Trimming pared 3 bases from V and 5 bases from J, leaving 10 bases between. CDR1 MNHNS and CDR2 SASEGT come from the germline V gene. The CDR3 contains 13 residues. This CDR3 reads CASSDNLAYGYTF. The CDR3 region has the DNA TGTGCCAGCAGTGACAATTTGGCATATGGCTACACCTTC.

V usage is TRBV9 and J usage is TRBJ2-3; 10 bases align to TRBD2. CDR1 is SGDLS, CDR2 YYNGEE, per germline. V dropped 4 bases and J dropped 3; count of bases not matched to a gene: 8. This CDR3 contains 16 residues. The CDR3 protein is CASSPLAGSETDTQYF. CDR3 DNA: TGTGCCAGCAGCCCACTAGCGGGGTCTGAGACAGATACGCAGTATTTT.

The rearrangement links TRBV14 to TRBJ2-5; D might be TRBD2 (5 bases). Looked up from germline, CDR1 is SGHDN and CDR2 is FVKESK. Deletions cut 4 bases from V and 2 bases from J, with 11 bases between. There are 14 residues in the CDR3. The DNA for the CDR3 is TGTGCCAGCAGCCTAAGACCGGGGCAAGAGACCCAGTACTTC. Its translation: CASSLRPGQETQYF.

The rearrangement links TRBV7-6 to TRBJ2-7; D tentatively reads TRBD1 or TRBD2 (6 bases each). The V and J ends lost 5 bases and 6 bases respectively, with 17 bases between them. Germline-derived CDR1 and CDR2 are SGHVS and FNYEAQ. The CDR3 has 14 amino acids. This CDR3 reads CASSRGHRLSEQYF. The CDR3 bases are TGTGCCAGCAGCCGGGGGCACCGATTGTCCGAGCAGTACTTC.

The rearrangement links TRBV27 to TRBJ2-7; TRBD1 or TRBD2 may be the D gene (5 bases each). Trimming removed 1 base at V and 4 bases at J, with 11 bases between. CDR1 is MNHEY, CDR2 SMNVEV, per germline (reference sequence). The CDR3 length is 14 residues. The DNA for the CDR3 is TGTGCCAGCAGTTTATGGGACGGTGGTTACGAGCAGTACTTC. Its protein product is CASSLWDGGYEQYF.